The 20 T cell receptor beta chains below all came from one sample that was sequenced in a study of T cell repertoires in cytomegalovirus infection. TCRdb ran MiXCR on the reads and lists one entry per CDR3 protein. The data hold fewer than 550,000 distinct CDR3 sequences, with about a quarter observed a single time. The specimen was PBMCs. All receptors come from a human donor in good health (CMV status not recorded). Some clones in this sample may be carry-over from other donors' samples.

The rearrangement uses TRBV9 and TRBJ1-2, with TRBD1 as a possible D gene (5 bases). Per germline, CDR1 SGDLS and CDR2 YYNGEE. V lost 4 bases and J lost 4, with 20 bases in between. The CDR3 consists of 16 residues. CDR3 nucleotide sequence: TGTGCCAGCAGCCTTAGCGCAGGGCCCCGCGGCTATGGCTACACCTTC. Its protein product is CASSLSAGPRGYGYTF.

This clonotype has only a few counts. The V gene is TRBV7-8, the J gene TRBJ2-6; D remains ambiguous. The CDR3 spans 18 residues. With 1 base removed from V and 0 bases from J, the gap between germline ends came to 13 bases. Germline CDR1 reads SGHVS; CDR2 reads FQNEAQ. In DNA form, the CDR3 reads TGTGCCAGCAGCTTAGTGCCCGATAGGCTCTCTGGGGCCAACGTCCTGACTTTC. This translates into CASSLVPDRLSGANVLTF.

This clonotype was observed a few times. The CDR3 loop is CASSPPGGSSYEQYF. DNA for the CDR3: TGTGCCAGCAGTCCCCCGGGGGGTAGCTCCTACGAGCAGTACTTC. V and J are TRBV28 and TRBJ2-7; TRBD2 agrees at 7 bases. The CDR3 spans 15 residues. Per the germline V gene, CDR1 is MDHEN and CDR2 is SYDVKM. Losses at the gene ends were 5 bases for V and 0 bases for J; bases not matched to a gene: 7.

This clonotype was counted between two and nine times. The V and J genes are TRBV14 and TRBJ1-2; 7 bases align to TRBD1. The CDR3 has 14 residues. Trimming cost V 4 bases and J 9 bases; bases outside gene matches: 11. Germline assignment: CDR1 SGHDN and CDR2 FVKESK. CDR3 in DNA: TGTGCCAGCAGCCCTCGGACAGGCGGGGAGAGCTACACCTTC. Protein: CASSPRTGGESYTF.

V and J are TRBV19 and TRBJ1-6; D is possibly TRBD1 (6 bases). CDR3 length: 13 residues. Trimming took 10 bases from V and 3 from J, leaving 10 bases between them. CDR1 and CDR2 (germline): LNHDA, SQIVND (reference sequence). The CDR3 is CATADSYNSPLHF. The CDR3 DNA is TGTGCCACAGCGGACAGCTATAATTCACCCCTCCACTTT.

The CDR3 sequence is CSASAVGGISYNEQFF. DNA of the CDR3: TGCAGTGCTAGTGCTGTAGGGGGGATCTCCTACAATGAGCAGTTCTTC. The chain uses TRBV20-1 and TRBJ2-1; the D gene could be TRBD1 or TRBD2 (6 bases each). Germline loops: CDR1 DFQATT, CDR2 SNEGSKA (reference sequence). Between the trimmed V and J ends, which lost 3 bases and 0 bases, there was a span of 15 bases. The CDR3 has 16 residues.

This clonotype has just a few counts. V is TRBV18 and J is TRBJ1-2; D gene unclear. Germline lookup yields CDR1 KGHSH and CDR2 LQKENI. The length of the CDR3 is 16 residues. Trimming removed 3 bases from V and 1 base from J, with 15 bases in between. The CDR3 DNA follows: TGTGCCAGCTCACCCTCAACCCGCCGGGTTAACTATGGCTACACCTTC. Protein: CASSPSTRRVNYGYTF. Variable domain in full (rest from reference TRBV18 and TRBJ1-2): NAGVMQNPRHLVRRRGQEARLRCSPMKGHSHVYWYRQLPEEGLKFMVYLQKENIIDESGMPKERFSAEFPKEGPSILRIQQVVRGDSAAYFCASSPSTRRVNYGYTFGSGTRLTVV.

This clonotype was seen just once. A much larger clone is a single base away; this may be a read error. This chain's CDR3 is CASSLSSRLDYTDTQYF. CDR3 nucleotides: TGTGCCAGCAGCTTATCTTCTAGACTGGATTACACAGATACGCAGTATTTT. The chain combines TRBV7-2 with TRBJ2-3, with D unresolved. This CDR3 contains 17 residues. V was trimmed by 2 bases and J by 2 bases, leaving 17 bases between them. CDR1 SGHTA and CDR2 FQGNSA come from the germline V gene. Full variable domain (outside the CDR3, taken from reference TRBV7-2 and TRBJ2-3): GAGVSQSPSNKVTEKGKDVELRCDPISGHTALYWYRQSLGQGLEFLIYFQGNSAPDKSGLPSDRFSAERTGGSVSTLTIQRTQQEDSAVYLCASSLSSRLDYTDTQYFGPGTRLTVL.

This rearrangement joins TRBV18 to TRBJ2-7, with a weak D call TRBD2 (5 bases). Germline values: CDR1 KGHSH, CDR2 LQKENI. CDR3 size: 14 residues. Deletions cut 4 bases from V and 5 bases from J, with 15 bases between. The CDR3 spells CASSLRRSFDEQYF. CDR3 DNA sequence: TGTGCCAGCTCACTACGGAGGTCCTTCGACGAGCAGTACTTC.

The CDR3 sequence: CASSLARGGELFF. The CDR3 bases are TGTGCCAGCAGCTTAGCCAGAGGCGGGGAGCTGTTTTTT. The chain joins TRBV7-2 to TRBJ2-2; D remains ambiguous. The germline V gene encodes CDR1 SGHTA and CDR2 FQGNSA. The V and J ends lost 0 bases and 7 bases respectively, with 6 bases between them. This CDR3 comprises 13 residues.

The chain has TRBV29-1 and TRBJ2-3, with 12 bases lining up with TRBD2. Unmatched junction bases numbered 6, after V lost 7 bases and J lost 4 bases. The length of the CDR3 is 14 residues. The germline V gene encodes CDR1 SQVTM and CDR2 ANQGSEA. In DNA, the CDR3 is TGCAGCGGTACGACTAGCGGGAGTGCAGATACGCAGTATTTT. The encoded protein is CSGTTSGSADTQYF.

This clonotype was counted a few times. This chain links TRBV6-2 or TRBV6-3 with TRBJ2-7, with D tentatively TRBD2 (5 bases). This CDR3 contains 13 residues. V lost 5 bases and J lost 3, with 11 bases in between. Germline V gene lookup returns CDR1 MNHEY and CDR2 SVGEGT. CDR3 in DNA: TGTGCCAGCAGTCGAACGGGGATCTACGAGCAGTACTTC. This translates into CASSRTGIYEQYF.

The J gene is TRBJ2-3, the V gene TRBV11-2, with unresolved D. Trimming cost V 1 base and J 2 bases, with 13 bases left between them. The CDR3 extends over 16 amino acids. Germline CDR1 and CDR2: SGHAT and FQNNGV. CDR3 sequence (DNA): TGTGCCAGCAGCTTAGGAATAGCCTTGGACACAGATACGCAGTATTTT. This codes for CASSLGIALDTDTQYF.

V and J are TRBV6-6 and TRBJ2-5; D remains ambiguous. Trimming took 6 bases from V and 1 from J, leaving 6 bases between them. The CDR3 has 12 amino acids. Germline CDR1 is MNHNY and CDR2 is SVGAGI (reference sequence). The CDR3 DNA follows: TGTGCCAGCAGGGTGGGCCAAGAGACCCAGTACTTC. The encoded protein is CASRVGQETQYF.

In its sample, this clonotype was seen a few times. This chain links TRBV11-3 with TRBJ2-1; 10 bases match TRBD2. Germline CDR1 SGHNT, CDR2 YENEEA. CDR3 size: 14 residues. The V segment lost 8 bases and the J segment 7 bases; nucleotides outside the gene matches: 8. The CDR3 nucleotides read TGTGCCAGCGAGAAGCGGGAGGGCCAGAATGAGCAGTTCTTC. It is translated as CASEKREGQNEQFF.

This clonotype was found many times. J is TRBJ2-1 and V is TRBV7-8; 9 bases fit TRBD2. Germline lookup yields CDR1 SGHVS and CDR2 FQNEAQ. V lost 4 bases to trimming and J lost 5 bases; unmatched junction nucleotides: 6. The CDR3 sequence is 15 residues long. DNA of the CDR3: TGTGCCAGCAGCTCTAGCGGGAATATTGACAATGAGCAGTTCTTC. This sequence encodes CASSSSGNIDNEQFF.

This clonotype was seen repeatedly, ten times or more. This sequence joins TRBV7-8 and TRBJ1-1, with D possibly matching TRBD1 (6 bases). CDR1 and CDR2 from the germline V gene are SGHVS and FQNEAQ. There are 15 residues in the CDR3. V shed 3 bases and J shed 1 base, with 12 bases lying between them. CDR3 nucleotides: TGTGCCAGCAGCTTGGTACAGGGTCCGAACACTGAAGCTTTCTTT. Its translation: CASSLVQGPNTEAFF.

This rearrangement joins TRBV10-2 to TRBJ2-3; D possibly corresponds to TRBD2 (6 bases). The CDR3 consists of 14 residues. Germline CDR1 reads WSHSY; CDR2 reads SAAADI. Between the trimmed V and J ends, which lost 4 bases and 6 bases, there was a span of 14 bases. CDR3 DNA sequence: TGCGCCAGCAGTGTGAGAGCGGGTGCCGATACGCAGTATTTT. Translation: CASSVRAGADTQYF.

The CDR3 region is CASSVSTSGEQYV. CDR3 sequence (DNA): TGTGCCAGCAGTGTCTCCACTAGTGGCGAGCAGTACGTC. J is TRBJ2-7 and V is TRBV6-1; TRBD2 might be the D (5 bases). CDR3 length: 13 amino acids. CDR1 and CDR2 from the germline V gene are MNHNS and SASEGT. V was shortened by 4 bases and J by 6 bases, with 13 bases between the two germline ends.

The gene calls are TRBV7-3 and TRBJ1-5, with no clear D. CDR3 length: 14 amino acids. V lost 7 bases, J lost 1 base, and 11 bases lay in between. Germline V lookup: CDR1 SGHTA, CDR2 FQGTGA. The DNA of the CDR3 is TGTGCCAGCAACGGTGGAGGAAGCAATCAGCCCCAGCATTTT. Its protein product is CASNGGGSNQPQHF.